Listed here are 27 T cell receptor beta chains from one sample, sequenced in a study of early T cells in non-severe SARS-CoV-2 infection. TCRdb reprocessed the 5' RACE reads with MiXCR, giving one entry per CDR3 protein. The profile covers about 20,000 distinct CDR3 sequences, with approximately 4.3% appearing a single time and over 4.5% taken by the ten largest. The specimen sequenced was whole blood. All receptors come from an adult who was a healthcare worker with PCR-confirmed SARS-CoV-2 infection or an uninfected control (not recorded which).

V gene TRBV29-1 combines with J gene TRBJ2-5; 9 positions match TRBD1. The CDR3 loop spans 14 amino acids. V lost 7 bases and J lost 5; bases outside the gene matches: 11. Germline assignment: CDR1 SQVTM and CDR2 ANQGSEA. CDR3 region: CSANRGQGGETQYF. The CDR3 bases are TGCAGCGCCAATCGGGGACAGGGCGGGGAGACCCAGTACTTC. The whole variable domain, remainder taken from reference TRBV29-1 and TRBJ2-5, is SAVISQKPSRDICQRGTSLTIQCQVDSQVTMMFWYRQQPGQSLTLIATANQGSEATYESGFVIDKFPISRPNLTFSTLTVSNMSPEDSSIYLCSANRGQGGETQYFGPGTRLLVL.

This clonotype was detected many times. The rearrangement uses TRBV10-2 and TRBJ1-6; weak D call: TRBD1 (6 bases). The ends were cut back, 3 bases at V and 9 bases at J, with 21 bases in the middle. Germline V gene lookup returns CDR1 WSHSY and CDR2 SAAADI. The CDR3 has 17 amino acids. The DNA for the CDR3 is TGCGCCAGCAGTGACCTTGGACAGCCCTCTGGAAGTTCACCCCTCCACTTT. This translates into CASSDLGQPSGSSPLHF.

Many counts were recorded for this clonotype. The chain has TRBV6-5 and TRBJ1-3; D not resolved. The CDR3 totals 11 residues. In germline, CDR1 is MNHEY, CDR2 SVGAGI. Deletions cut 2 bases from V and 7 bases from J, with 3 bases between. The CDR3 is CASSYRNTIYF. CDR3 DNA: TGTGCCAGCAGTTACCGGAACACCATATATTTT.

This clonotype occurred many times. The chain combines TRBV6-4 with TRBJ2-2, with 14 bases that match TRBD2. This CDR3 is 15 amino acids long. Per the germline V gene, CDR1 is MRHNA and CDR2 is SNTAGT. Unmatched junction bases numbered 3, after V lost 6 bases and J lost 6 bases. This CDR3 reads CASRGLAGDSGELFF. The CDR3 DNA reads TGTGCCAGCAGGGGACTAGCGGGAGACTCCGGGGAGCTGTTTTTT.

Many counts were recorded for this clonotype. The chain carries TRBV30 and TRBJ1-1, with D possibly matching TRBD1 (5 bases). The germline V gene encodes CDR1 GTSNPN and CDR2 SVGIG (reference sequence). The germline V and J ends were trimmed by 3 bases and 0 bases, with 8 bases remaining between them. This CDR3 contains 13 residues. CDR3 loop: CAWRTGVNTEAFF. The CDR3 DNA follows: TGTGCCTGGAGAACGGGGGTGAACACTGAAGCTTTCTTT.

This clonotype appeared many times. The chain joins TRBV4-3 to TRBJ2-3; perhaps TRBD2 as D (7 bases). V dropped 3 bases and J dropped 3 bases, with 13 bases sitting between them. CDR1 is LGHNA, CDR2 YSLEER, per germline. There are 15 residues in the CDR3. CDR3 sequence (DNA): TGCGCCAGCAGCCAGGCGAGGGGGGGTACAGATACGCAGTATTTT. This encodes CASSQARGGTDTQYF.

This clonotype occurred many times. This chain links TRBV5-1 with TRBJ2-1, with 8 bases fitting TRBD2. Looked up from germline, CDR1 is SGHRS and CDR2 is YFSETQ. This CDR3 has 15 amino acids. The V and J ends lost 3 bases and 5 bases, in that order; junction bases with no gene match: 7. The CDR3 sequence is CASSSYGTSDNEQFF. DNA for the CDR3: TGCGCCAGCAGCTCCTACGGGACTAGTGACAATGAGCAGTTCTTC.

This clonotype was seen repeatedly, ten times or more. CDR3: CSAPEVELAKNIQYF. CDR3 coding DNA: TGCAGTGCGCCCGAGGTTGAGTTAGCCAAAAACATTCAGTACTTC. V and J are TRBV20-1 and TRBJ2-4; D not resolved. Germline V gene lookup returns CDR1 DFQATT and CDR2 SNEGSKA (reference sequence). CDR3 size: 15 residues. The V end lost 6 bases, the J end lost 0 bases, and 15 bases lay between the germline ends.

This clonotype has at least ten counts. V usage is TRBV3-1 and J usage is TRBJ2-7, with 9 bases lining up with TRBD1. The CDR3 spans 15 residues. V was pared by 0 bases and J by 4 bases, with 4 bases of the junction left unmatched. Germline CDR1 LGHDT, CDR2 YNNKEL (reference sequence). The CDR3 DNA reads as TGTGCCAGCAGCCAAGATTGGGACAGGGATTACGAGCAGTACTTC. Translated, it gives CASSQDWDRDYEQYF.

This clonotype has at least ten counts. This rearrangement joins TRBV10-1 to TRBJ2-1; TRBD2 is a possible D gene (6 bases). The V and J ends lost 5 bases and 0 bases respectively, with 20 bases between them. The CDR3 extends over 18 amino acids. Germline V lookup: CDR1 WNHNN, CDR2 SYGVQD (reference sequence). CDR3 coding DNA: TGCGCCAGCAGTTCGGCGGGGATATACCATTTCTCCTACAATGAGCAGTTCTTC. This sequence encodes CASSSAGIYHFSYNEQFF.

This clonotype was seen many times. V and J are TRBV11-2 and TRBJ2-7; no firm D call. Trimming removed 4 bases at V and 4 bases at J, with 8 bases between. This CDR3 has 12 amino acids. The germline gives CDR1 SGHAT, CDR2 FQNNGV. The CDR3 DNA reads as TGTGCCAGCAGCTCCGCCTTTTACGAGCAGTACTTC. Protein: CASSSAFYEQYF.

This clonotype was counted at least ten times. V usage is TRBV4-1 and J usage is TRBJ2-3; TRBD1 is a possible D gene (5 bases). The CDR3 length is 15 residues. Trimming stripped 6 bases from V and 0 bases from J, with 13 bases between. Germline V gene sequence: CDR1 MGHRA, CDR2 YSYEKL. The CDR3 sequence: CASSFRVQSTDTQYF. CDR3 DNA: TGCGCCAGCAGTTTCAGGGTCCAAAGCACAGATACGCAGTATTTT.

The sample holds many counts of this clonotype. The CDR3 region is CASSDRGQGQPQHF. The DNA for the CDR3 is TGTGCCAGCAGTGACAGGGGGCAGGGTCAGCCCCAGCATTTT. This chain joins TRBV6-1 and TRBJ1-5, with 8 bases matching TRBD1. CDR1 and CDR2 from the germline V gene are MNHNS and SASEGT. Trimming removed 3 bases from V and 6 bases from J; junction bases left unmatched: 4. The length of the CDR3 is 14 residues.

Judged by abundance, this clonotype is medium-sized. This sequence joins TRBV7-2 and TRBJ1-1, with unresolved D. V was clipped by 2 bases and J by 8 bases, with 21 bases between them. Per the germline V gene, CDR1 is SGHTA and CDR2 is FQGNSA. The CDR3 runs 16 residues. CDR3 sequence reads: CASSLNPTTPLSEAFF. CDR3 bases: TGTGCCAGCAGCTTAAATCCCACGACACCTCTCTCGGAAGCTTTCTTT.

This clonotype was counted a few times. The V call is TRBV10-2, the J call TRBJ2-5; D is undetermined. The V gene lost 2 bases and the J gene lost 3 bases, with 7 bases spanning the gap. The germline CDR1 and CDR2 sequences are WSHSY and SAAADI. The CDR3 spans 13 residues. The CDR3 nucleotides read TGCGCCAGCAGTGAGCAGCGCAAAGAGACCCAGTACTTC. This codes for CASSEQRKETQYF.

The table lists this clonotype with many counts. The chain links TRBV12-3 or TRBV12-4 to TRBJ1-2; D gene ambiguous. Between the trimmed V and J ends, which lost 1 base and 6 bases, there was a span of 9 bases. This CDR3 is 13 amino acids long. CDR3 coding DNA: TGTGCCAGCAGTTTAGTAGGGAGGGATGGCTACACCTTC. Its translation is CASSLVGRDGYTF.

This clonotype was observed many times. The CDR3 sequence: CASQKTTSGANVLTF. The CDR3 DNA reads as TGTGCCAGCCAGAAGACAACCTCTGGGGCCAACGTCCTGACTTTC. The V call is TRBV6-2 or TRBV6-3, the J call TRBJ2-6; D uncertain. The germline V gene encodes CDR1 MNHEY and CDR2 SVGEGT. This CDR3 has 15 residues. Between the trimmed V and J ends, which lost 8 bases and 0 bases, there was a span of 11 bases.

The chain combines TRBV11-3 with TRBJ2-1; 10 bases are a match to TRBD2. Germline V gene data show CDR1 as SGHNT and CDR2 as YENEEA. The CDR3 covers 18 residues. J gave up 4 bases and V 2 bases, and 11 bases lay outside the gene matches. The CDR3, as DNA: TGTGCCAGCAGCTTACGGGCTAGCGGGAGCGGCGGGTACAATGAGCAGTTCTTC. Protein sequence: CASSLRASGSGGYNEQFF.

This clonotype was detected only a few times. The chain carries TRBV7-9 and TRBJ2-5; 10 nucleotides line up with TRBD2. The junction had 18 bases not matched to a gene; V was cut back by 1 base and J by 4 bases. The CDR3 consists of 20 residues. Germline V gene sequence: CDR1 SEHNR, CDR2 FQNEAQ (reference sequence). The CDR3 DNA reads TGTGCCAGCAGCTTAGTGAGCGGGTTCGTTTCTAGCGGGAGAAGAGAGACCCAGTACTTC. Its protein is CASSLVSGFVSSGRRETQYF.

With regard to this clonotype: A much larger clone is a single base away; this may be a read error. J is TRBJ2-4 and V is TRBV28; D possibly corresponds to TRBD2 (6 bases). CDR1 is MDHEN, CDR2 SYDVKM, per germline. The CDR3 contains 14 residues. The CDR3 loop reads CASGLAVVKNIQYF. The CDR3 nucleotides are TGTGCCAGCGGTTTAGCGGTAGTCAAAAACATTCAGTACTTC.

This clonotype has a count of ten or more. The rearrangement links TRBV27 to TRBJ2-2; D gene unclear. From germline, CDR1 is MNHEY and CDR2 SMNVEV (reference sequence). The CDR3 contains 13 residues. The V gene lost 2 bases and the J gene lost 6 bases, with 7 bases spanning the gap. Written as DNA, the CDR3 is TGTGCCAGCAGTTTACAGGTGGCCGGGGAGCTGTTTTTT. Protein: CASSLQVAGELFF.

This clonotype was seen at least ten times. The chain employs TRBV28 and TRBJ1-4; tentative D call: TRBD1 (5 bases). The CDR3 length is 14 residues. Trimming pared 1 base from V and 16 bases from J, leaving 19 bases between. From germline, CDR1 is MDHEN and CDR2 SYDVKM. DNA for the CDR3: TGTGCCAGCAGTTTATACGGGACCTATGAAAATTGGTTTTTT. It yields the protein CASSLYGTYENWFF.

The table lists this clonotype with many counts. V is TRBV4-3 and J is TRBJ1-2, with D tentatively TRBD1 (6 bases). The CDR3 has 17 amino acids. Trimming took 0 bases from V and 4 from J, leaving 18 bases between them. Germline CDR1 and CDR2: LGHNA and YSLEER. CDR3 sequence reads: CASSQERGTGSGYGYTF. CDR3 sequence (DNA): TGCGCCAGCAGCCAAGAAAGGGGCACAGGGAGTGGCTATGGCTACACCTTC.

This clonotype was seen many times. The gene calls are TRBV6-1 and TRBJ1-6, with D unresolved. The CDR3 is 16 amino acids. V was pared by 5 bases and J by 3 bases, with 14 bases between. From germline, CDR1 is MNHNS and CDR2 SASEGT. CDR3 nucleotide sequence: TGTGCCAGCAGTTGGGGAGAACAGCGCTATAATTCACCCCTCCACTTT. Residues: CASSWGEQRYNSPLHF.

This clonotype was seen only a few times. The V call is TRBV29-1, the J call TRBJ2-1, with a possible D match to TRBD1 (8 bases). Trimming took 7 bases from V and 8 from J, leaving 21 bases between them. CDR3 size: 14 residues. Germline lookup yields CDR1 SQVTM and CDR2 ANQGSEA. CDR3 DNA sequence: TGCAGCGGGGGGGGACAGGCGGTGCTTGATGAGCAGTTCTTC. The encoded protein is CSGGGQAVLDEQFF.

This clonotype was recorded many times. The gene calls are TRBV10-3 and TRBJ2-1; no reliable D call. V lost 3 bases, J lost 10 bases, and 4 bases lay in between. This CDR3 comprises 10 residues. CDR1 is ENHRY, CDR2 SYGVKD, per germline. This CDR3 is CAISEGEQFF. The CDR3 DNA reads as TGTGCCATCAGTGAAGGAGAGCAGTTCTTC.

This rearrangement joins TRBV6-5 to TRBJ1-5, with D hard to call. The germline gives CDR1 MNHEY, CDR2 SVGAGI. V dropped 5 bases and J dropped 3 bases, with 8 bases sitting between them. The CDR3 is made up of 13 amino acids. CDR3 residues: CASSDGFNQPQHF. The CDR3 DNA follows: TGTGCCAGCAGTGACGGCTTCAATCAGCCCCAGCATTTT.